This T cell receptor (beta chain) was identified in a study of T cell changes during pregnancy in multiple sclerosis. This CDR3 is built from 15 residues. V gave up 6 bases and J gave up 10 bases; unmatched junction bases: 10. Per germline, CDR1 LNHDA and CDR2 SQIVND (reference sequence). Profiling relied on immunoSEQ multiplex PCR, and the TCRdb table lists in-frame clones only, not all of them. This table has about 53,000 clones, 90% appearing once. This chain connects TRBV19 to TRBJ1-6; TRBD1 aligns across 9 bases. The source was CD8+ T cells from peripheral blood mononuclear cells, collected before pregnancy. This TCR was recovered from a female donor with multiple sclerosis, enrolled in a pregnancy study. The CDR3 DNA is TGTGCCAGTAGAGACTCGACAGGGGGATTCTCACCCCTCCACTTT. Its protein is CASRDSTGGFSPLHF.